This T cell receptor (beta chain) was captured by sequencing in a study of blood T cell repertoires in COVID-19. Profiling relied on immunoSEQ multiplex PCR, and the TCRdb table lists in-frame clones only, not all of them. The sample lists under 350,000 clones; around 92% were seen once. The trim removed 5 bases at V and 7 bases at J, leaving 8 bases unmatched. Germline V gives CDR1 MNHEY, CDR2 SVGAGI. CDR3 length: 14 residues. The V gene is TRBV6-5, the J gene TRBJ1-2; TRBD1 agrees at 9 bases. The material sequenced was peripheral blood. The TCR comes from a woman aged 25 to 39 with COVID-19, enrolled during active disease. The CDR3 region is CASSPRTGEAGYTF. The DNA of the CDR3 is TGTGCCAGCAGTCCACGGACAGGGGAGGCTGGCTACACCTTC.